Presented here are 21 T cell receptor beta chains from one specimen sequenced in a study of T-cell reconstitution after alpha-beta-depleted transplantation in children. Using unique molecular identifiers, the investigators prepared the TCRbeta library. TCRdb ran MiXCR on the PCR reads and lists one entry per CDR3 protein. The repertoire has over 400,000 distinct CDR3 sequences, about 45% of them found once; the top ten carry under 30%. The input for sequencing was PBMCs, taken before TCRalphabeta/CD19-depleted stem cell transplant. The source is a girl aged 2 to 10 with aplastic anemia, due to receive a stem cell transplant.

In its sample, this clonotype was seen a few times. The gene calls are TRBV28 and TRBJ1-6; D is possibly TRBD1 (6 bases). The ends were cut back, 5 bases at V and 10 bases at J, with 18 bases in the middle. Germline CDR1 reads MDHEN; CDR2 reads SYDVKM. The CDR3 consists of 15 residues. The CDR3 DNA follows: TGTGCCAGCAGTGCTTGGGGGGGCCGGGGCTCACCCCTCCACTTT. As protein: CASSAWGGRGSPLHF.

V is TRBV5-1 and J is TRBJ1-4; D not certain. The CDR3 runs 15 residues. Germline CDR1 and CDR2: SGHRS and YFSETQ. Trimming removed 1 base at V and 8 bases at J, with 15 bases between. In DNA form, the CDR3 reads TGCGCCAGCAGCTTGAATTCCGGGGTAGAAGAAAAACTGTTTTTT. It yields the protein CASSLNSGVEEKLFF.

This clonotype was counted at least ten times. This rearrangement joins TRBV28 to TRBJ1-5, with 10 positions matching TRBD1. Germline CDR1 is MDHEN and CDR2 is SYDVKM. V gave up 5 bases and J gave up 3 bases; unmatched junction bases: 4. The CDR3 consists of 15 residues. CDR3 nucleotide sequence: TGTGCCAGCAGTGAGGGACAGGGGATCAATCAGCCCCAGCATTTT. This translates into CASSEGQGINQPQHF.

This clonotype was observed at least ten times. This sequence joins TRBV5-6 and TRBJ1-1, with D unclear. V was pared by 2 bases and J by 7 bases, with 6 bases between. The germline CDR1 and CDR2 sequences are SGHDT and YYEEEE. The CDR3 is 11 amino acids. The CDR3 here is CASSFGGEAFF. CDR3 sequence (DNA): TGTGCCAGCAGCTTTGGAGGTGAAGCTTTCTTT.

The chain has TRBV3-1 and TRBJ2-2; 9 bases are a match to TRBD2. This CDR3 spans 16 amino acids. The V segment lost 4 bases and the J segment 3 bases; nucleotides outside the gene matches: 6. Germline CDR1 is LGHDT and CDR2 is YNNKEL (reference sequence). The CDR3 reads CASSLLAGFDTGELFF. The DNA for the CDR3 is TGTGCCAGCAGCCTTCTAGCGGGATTTGACACCGGGGAGCTGTTTTTT.

A few counts support this clonotype. The chain joins TRBV28 to TRBJ2-3; D may correspond to TRBD1 or TRBD2 (5 bases each). The CDR3 is 17 amino acids. The V gene's germline CDR1 is MDHEN and CDR2 SYDVKM. Trimming took off 4 bases at V and 2 bases at J, with 19 bases between the two ends. The CDR3 reads CASSSGTTESITDTQYF. CDR3 bases: TGTGCCAGCAGTTCGGGGACGACCGAGTCCATCACAGATACGCAGTATTTT.

CDR3 amino acids: CATTLEGSDTQYF. The CDR3 nucleotides are TGTGCCACCACTCTTGAGGGATCAGATACGCAGTATTTT. The genes are TRBV3-1 and TRBJ2-3; D is perhaps TRBD2 (5 bases). The CDR3 has 13 amino acids. V was cut by 10 bases and J by 4 bases, with 15 bases left in between. Germline loops: CDR1 LGHDT, CDR2 YNNKEL (reference sequence).

V gene TRBV20-1 combines with J gene TRBJ2-7; a weak D match, TRBD2 (6 bases). The CDR3 covers 14 residues. Germline CDR1 DFQATT, CDR2 SNEGSKA (reference sequence). V was trimmed by 6 bases and J by 5 bases, leaving 20 bases between them. CDR3 loop: CSAILEGGRHEQYF. CDR3 in DNA: TGCAGTGCCATCCTCGAGGGAGGAAGGCACGAGCAGTACTTC.

V usage is TRBV5-5 and J usage is TRBJ2-1, with D possibly TRBD2 on 5 matching bases. The CDR3 has 14 amino acids. Germline V lookup: CDR1 SGHKS, CDR2 YYEKEE (reference sequence). V gave up 3 bases and J gave up 9 bases, with 16 bases separating them. CDR3 sequence: CASSWELFTPEQFF. Written as DNA, the CDR3 is TGTGCCAGCAGCTGGGAGCTTTTCACCCCTGAGCAGTTCTTC.

The gene calls are TRBV5-1 and TRBJ2-2; 7 nucleotides align to TRBD1. Germline lookup yields CDR1 SGHRS and CDR2 YFSETQ. J was trimmed by 1 base and V by 0 bases; bases with no gene match: 3. The CDR3 consists of 16 residues. This CDR3 reads CASSLVGTVNTGELFF. CDR3 coding DNA: TGCGCCAGCAGCTTGGTGGGGACAGTGAACACCGGGGAGCTGTTTTTT.

J is TRBJ2-1 and V is TRBV2; perhaps TRBD1 as D (6 bases). The CDR3 is 14 residues long. Germline V CDR1 and CDR2: SNHLY, FYNNEI. Deletions cut 6 bases from V and 2 bases from J, with 11 bases between. The CDR3 bases are TGTGCCAGCAGGGGACAAGAGCCCTACAATGAGCAGTTCTTC. Its translation is CASRGQEPYNEQFF.

The chain combines TRBV20-1 with TRBJ2-5; D may be TRBD2 (6 bases). Germline loops: CDR1 DFQATT, CDR2 SNEGSKA (reference sequence). The CDR3 has 14 amino acids. V was pared by 4 bases and J by 3 bases, with 15 bases between. The CDR3 DNA reads as TGCAGTGCTAACCAGAGGGGAGGAAAAGAGACCCAGTACTTC. Translating it yields CSANQRGGKETQYF.

This clonotype was picked up a small number of times. CDR3 DNA: TGTGCCAGCAGTCGTCCACCGCTCACTCGAAATGAGCAGTTCTTC. It codes for CASSRPPLTRNEQFF. This chain connects TRBV28 to TRBJ2-1; D is ambiguous. Looked up from germline, CDR1 is MDHEN and CDR2 is SYDVKM. The CDR3 spans 15 residues. V lost 5 bases and J lost 7, with 18 bases in between.

This clonotype came up a few times. Germline and junction disagree at one end, which may indicate a read error. This chain links TRBV10-3 with TRBJ2-1; D tentatively reads TRBD1 or TRBD2 (5 bases each). Germline-derived CDR1 and CDR2 are ENHRY and SYGVKD. This CDR3 spans 14 amino acids. CDR3 coding DNA: TGTGCCATCAGTCGGGACCGAGATTACAATGAGCAGTTTTTC. It yields the protein CAISRDRDYNEQFF.

This chain joins TRBV10-3 and TRBJ2-5; D ambiguous. Germline loops: CDR1 ENHRY, CDR2 SYGVKD. V lost 3 bases, J lost 0 bases, and 11 bases lay in between. The CDR3 is 15 amino acids. CDR3 nucleotides: TGTGCCATCAGTGAACGGAACGGATACCAAGAGACCCAGTACTTC. It is translated as CAISERNGYQETQYF.

V usage is TRBV6-1 and J usage is TRBJ1-5; no clear D gene. Per the germline V gene, CDR1 is MNHNS and CDR2 is SASEGT. CDR3 length: 13 amino acids. Trimming pared 5 bases from V and 7 bases from J, leaving 12 bases between. CDR3 sequence (DNA): TGTGCCAGCAGTACACGTGAGAAGCAGCCCCAGCATTTT. It is translated as CASSTREKQPQHF.

In this sample, this clonotype turned up a few times. This sequence joins TRBV28 and TRBJ2-3; D possibly matches TRBD1 or TRBD2 (5 bases each). Trimming took 5 bases from V and 0 from J, leaving 6 bases between them. The CDR3 covers 13 residues. Germline-derived CDR1 and CDR2 are MDHEN and SYDVKM. The CDR3 DNA follows: TGTGCCAGCAGTGGGGGTAGCACAGATACGCAGTATTTT. It is translated as CASSGGSTDTQYF.

This sequence joins TRBV20-1 and TRBJ1-2, with no clear D. CDR1 is DFQATT, CDR2 SNEGSKA, per germline (reference sequence). V was pared by 3 bases and J by 5 bases, with 10 bases between. CDR3 length: 12 amino acids. CDR3 in DNA: TGCAGTGCTAGGGTGGAAGATTATGGCTACACCTTC. Translating gives CSARVEDYGYTF.

This rearrangement joins TRBV18 to TRBJ2-7, with TRBD1 matching 7 bases. The ends lost 5 bases at V and 0 bases at J; junction bases unmatched: 10. Germline V gene sequence: CDR1 KGHSH, CDR2 LQKENI. The CDR3 runs 16 residues. The CDR3 DNA is TGTGCCAGCTCATCCATCGTGACAGGGAGCTCCTACGAGCAGTACTTC. Translating it yields CASSSIVTGSSYEQYF. Together with reference TRBV18 and TRBJ2-7, the CDR3 gives the full variable domain: NAGVMQNPRHLVRRRGQEARLRCSPMKGHSHVYWYRQLPEEGLKFMVYLQKENIIDESGMPKERFSAEFPKEGPSILRIQQVVRGDSAAYFCASSSIVTGSSYEQYFGPGTRLTVT.

This clonotype was found a few times. This chain uses TRBV27 with TRBJ2-7; 10 bases agree with TRBD2. Trimming took 6 bases from V and 2 from J; bases not matched to a gene: 4. CDR1 and CDR2 from the germline V gene are MNHEY and SMNVEV (reference sequence). The CDR3 sequence is 14 residues long. The CDR3 region is CASRTAGGAYEQYF. CDR3 bases: TGTGCCAGCAGAACAGCGGGAGGGGCCTACGAGCAGTACTTC.

This clonotype was picked up a small number of times. This chain links TRBV7-8 with TRBJ1-5; possibly TRBD1 for D (5 bases). Trimming left V 0 bases short and J 10 bases short, with 16 bases between. The CDR3 spans 15 residues. Germline V gene data show CDR1 as SGHVS and CDR2 as FQNEAQ. The CDR3 here is CASSLAGRALSPQHF. DNA of the CDR3: TGTGCCAGCAGCTTAGCGGGCAGGGCCTTAAGTCCCCAGCATTTT.